A selection of T cell receptor beta chains follows, all from one sample in a study of blood T cell repertoires in COVID-19. Using immunoSEQ multiplex PCR, the repertoire was profiled, and TCRdb retains in-frame clones only, with some absent. The data contain 200,000 to 300,000 clones, about four fifths of them singletons. Sample: PBMCs or T cells enriched from blood (not recorded which). The receptors shown here come from a woman in her forties who had been exposed to COVID-19. Both conserved end residues are part of each CDR3. The D gene is left open where the match is weak. Clone size, where shown, is once, few, many, or a class for clones that have expanded.

d_call	j_call	clone_size	v_call	cdr3_nt	cdr3_aa
.	TRBJ2-7	.	TRBV9	TGTGCCAGCAGCGTAGGGCCCCAGGGTCCCGAGCAGTACTTC	CASSVGPQGPEQYF
TRBD1	TRBJ1-2	once	TRBV7-8	TGTGCCAGCAGCTTAGTAAGAGGGGACAGCTATGGCTACACCTTC	CASSLVRGDSYGYTF
TRBD1	TRBJ2-3	.	TRBV28	TGTGCCAGCAGCCCCGCGAGGACAGGTACGCAGTATTTT	CASSPARTGTQYF
.	TRBJ2-3	.	TRBV6-2/TRBV6-3	TGTGCCAGCAGTCGGGGGGCGGATACGCAGTATTTT	CASSRGADTQYF
TRBD2	TRBJ2-1	.	TRBV4-2	TGTGCCAGCAGCCAAAGTAGCGGGGGGGCAGGCAATGAGCAGTTCTTC	CASSQSSGGAGNEQFF
.	TRBJ1-1	.	TRBV10-3	TGTGCCATCAGTGAGGGGCAGGGGCTATTGAACACTGAAGCTTTCTTT	CAISEGQGLLNTEAFF
TRBD2	TRBJ2-3	.	TRBV3-1/TRBV3-2	TGTGCCAGCAGCCTGAGGACTAGCGGGGGCACAGATACGCAGTATTTT	CASSLRTSGGTDTQYF
.	TRBJ1-1	once	TRBV9	TGTGCCAGCAGCGTAGAAGGGACATTGAACACTGAAGCTTTCTTT	CASSVEGTLNTEAFF
.	TRBJ2-1	.	TRBV7-2	TGTGCCTCCCGCCGGTCTTACTACAATGAGCAGTTCTTC	CASRRSYYNEQFF
.	TRBJ1-2	.	TRBV27	TGTGCCAGCAGTTCCTCCAGGGGCCAGGCGATTAATAACTATGGCTACACCTTC	CASSSSRGQAINNYGYTF
TRBD1	TRBJ2-1	few	TRBV18	TGTGCCAGCTCATCCGCCGGGACAGGGGGTTACAATGAGCAGTTCTTC	CASSSAGTGGYNEQFF
.	TRBJ1-2	few	TRBV27	TGTGCCAGCAGTTCCAGGGACTCATATGGCTACACCTTC	CASSSRDSYGYTF
.	TRBJ1-2	.	TRBV2	TGTGCCAGCAGCGGGGGTTACGGGAATGGCTACACCTTC	CASSGGYGNGYTF
TRBD1	TRBJ1-6	.	TRBV9	TGTGCCAGCAGCGTCGGGACAGCGAGCTCCTATAATTCACCCCTCCACTTT	CASSVGTASSYNSPLHF
TRBD1	TRBJ1-5	once	TRBV6-4	TGTGCCAGCAGTGGGGACAGGGATCAGCCCCAGCATTTT	CASSGDRDQPQHF
TRBD1	TRBJ2-3	.	TRBV20-1	TGCAGTGCTAGTCCCCGAATCGGGACAGGATGGAGATCCACAGATACGCAGTATTTT	CSASPRIGTGWRSTDTQYF
.	TRBJ1-4	.	TRBV28	TGTGCCAGCAGTTTTCGAACAGGACCTGAAAAACTGTTTTTT	CASSFRTGPEKLFF
TRBD2	TRBJ2-3	.	TRBV6-5	TGTGCCAGCAGTTCCCCTGGACTAGGGAAGAGGGATACGCAGTATTTT	CASSSPGLGKRDTQYF
TRBD1	TRBJ2-5	.	TRBV28	TGTGCCAGCAGTACCGCGACAGGGTTGGAGACCCAGTACTTC	CASSTATGLETQYF
TRBD1	TRBJ1-1	once	TRBV7-9	TGTGCCAGCAGCCTGACGACAGGGAATGTTGAAGCTTTCTTT	CASSLTTGNVEAFF
.	TRBJ1-1	.	TRBV7-3	TGTGCCAGCAGCCCTCACGCAGGCATGAACACTGAAGCTTTCTTT	CASSPHAGMNTEAFF
TRBD2	TRBJ2-1	.	TRBV13	TGTGCCAGCAGCTTCGGGGGGAATGAGCAGTTCTTC	CASSFGGNEQFF
TRBD2	TRBJ2-5	.	TRBV3-1/TRBV3-2	TGTGCCAGCAGCCAGACTAGCGGGGGAGGGGAGACCCAGTACTTC	CASSQTSGGGETQYF
.	TRBJ1-1	once	TRBV27	TGTGCCAGCAGGGAGGAAAGGGCCGGTGACACTGAAGCTTTCTTT	CASREERAGDTEAFF
.	TRBJ1-5	.	TRBV19	TGTGCCAGTAGTATACTTGATACTACTCAGCCCCAGCATTTT	CASSILDTTQPQHF
.	TRBJ2-5	.	TRBV11-2	TGTGCCAGCAGCGCCCCGGGGACCCAGTACTTC	CASSAPGTQYF
.	TRBJ1-6	.	TRBV28	TGTGCCAGCAGTTTAAGGCCCGCGGCATCTCGCTCACCCCTCCACTTT	CASSLRPAASRSPLHF
TRBD1	TRBJ2-1	.	TRBV29-1	TGCAGCGTTGCCCCCGACAGGGGGAATGAGCAGTTCTTC	CSVAPDRGNEQFF
.	TRBJ2-2	.	TRBV7-2	TGTGCCAGCAGCTTAGTGCGATCCACCGGGGAGCTGTTTTTT	CASSLVRSTGELFF
.	TRBJ2-7	.	TRBV4-1	TGCGCCAGCAGCCAAGAGAGACGGAGCTCCTACGAGCAGTACTTC	CASSQERRSSYEQYF
.	TRBJ1-1	.	TRBV6-5	TGTGCCGCTGGTGCGATTATGAACACTGAAGCTTTCTTT	CAAGAIMNTEAFF
TRBD1	TRBJ1-4	.	TRBV28	TGTGCCAGCAGTACCGCCGCAGGACAGGTCGGAGGTGAAAAACTGTTTTTT	CASSTAAGQVGGEKLFF
TRBD1	TRBJ2-2	many	TRBV4-1	TGCGCCAGCAGCCACGACGGAGACAGGGCCTGGGCCGGGGAGCTGTTTTTT	CASSHDGDRAWAGELFF
TRBD1	TRBJ2-5	once	TRBV5-1	TGCGCCAGCAGCTGGAGGCCCGGGACAGAAGAGACCCAGTACTTC	CASSWRPGTEETQYF
TRBD2	TRBJ2-1	few	TRBV4-3	TGCGCCAGCAGCCAAGCCCCGGGGGGGTACAATGAGCAGTTCTTC	CASSQAPGGYNEQFF
.	TRBJ1-6	.	TRBV4-2	TGTGCCAGCAGCCAAGATGGGAGCAGGGGTCCACCCCTCCACTTT	CASSQDGSRGPPLHF
TRBD1	TRBJ1-2	.	TRBV4-2	TGTGCCAGCAGCCGCCGATATCCGGACAGGGGCCGCGGCTACACCTTC	CASSRRYPDRGRGYTF
.	TRBJ2-3	.	TRBV5-1	TGCGCCAGCAGCCTAAACGGTGGTACGCAGTATTTT	CASSLNGGTQYF
TRBD1	TRBJ1-2	.	TRBV7-9	TGTGCCAGCAGGCCAGGGGGCTTTAACTATGGCTACACCTTC	CASRPGGFNYGYTF
TRBD1	TRBJ1-5	.	TRBV5-6	TGTGCCAGCAGCTTGACAGGGGGCAATCAGCCCCAGCATTTT	CASSLTGGNQPQHF
TRBD1	TRBJ1-2	.	TRBV4-2	TGTGCCAGCAGCCAGCAAACCGGGACAGGTAGAGGCTACACCTTC	CASSQQTGTGRGYTF
TRBD1	TRBJ2-5	.	TRBV20-1	TGCAGTGCTAGTGTCCGTCACAGGGGGCAGGAGACCCAGTACTTC	CSASVRHRGQETQYF
.	TRBJ1-2	.	TRBV9	TGTGCCAGCAGCGTACTCTCGGGACACCTCTATGGCTACACCTTC	CASSVLSGHLYGYTF